These 16 T cell receptor beta chains originate from one sample sequenced in a study of T-cell reconstitution after alpha-beta-depleted transplantation in children. Preparation of the TCRbeta library used unique molecular identifiers. TCRdb ran MiXCR on the PCR reads and lists one entry per CDR3 protein. The sample has about 280,000 distinct CDR3 sequences, under 14% seen once. Sequenced here: peripheral blood, sampled 180 days after TCRalphabeta/CD19-depleted stem cell transplant. Every receptor here comes from a male patient aged 2 to 9 who had a stem cell transplant for chronic granulomatous disease, so the T cells may come from the graft donor.

This clonotype has a count of ten or more. The J gene is TRBJ2-7, the V gene TRBV19; tentative D call: TRBD1 (6 bases). Germline V gene lookup returns CDR1 LNHDA and CDR2 SQIVND (reference sequence). Trimming pared 5 bases from V and 3 bases from J, leaving 11 bases between. CDR3 length equals 13 residues. The CDR3 region has the DNA TGTGCCAGTAGTTCTCAACAGGGCTACGAGCAGTACTTC. This codes for CASSSQQGYEQYF. Complete variable domain (other parts from reference TRBV19 and TRBJ2-7): DGGITQSPKYLFRKEGQNVTLSCEQNLNHDAMYWYRQDPGQGLRLIYYSQIVNDFQKGDIAEGYSVSREKKESFPLTVTSAQKNPTAFYLCASSSQQGYEQYFGPGTRLTVT.

The V and J genes are TRBV20-1 and TRBJ2-5; D might be TRBD1 (5 bases). The CDR3 is 15 residues long. From germline, CDR1 is DFQATT and CDR2 SNEGSKA (reference sequence). Deletions cut 6 bases from V and 3 bases from J, with 20 bases between. The DNA of the CDR3 is TGCAGTGCAAACCGAGACAGCTTTAACAAAGAGACCCAGTACTTC. Protein product: CSANRDSFNKETQYF.

This clonotype was seen ten or more times. The rearrangement uses TRBV5-1 and TRBJ2-7; D gene ambiguous. The V gene's germline CDR1 is SGHRS and CDR2 YFSETQ. Trimming pared 4 bases from V and 4 bases from J, leaving 6 bases between. The CDR3 runs 11 residues. CDR3 loop: CASSINYEQYF. The CDR3 bases are TGCGCCAGCAGCATAAATTACGAGCAGTACTTC.

This clonotype was picked up many times. The chain employs TRBV20-1 and TRBJ2-3; D not resolved. Trimming took off 0 bases at V and 0 bases at J, with 13 bases between the two ends. Germline V gene lookup returns CDR1 DFQATT and CDR2 SNEGSKA (reference sequence). This CDR3 contains 16 residues. The CDR3 bases are TGCAGTGCTAGAGATCTCTCGACCGCTAGCACAGATACGCAGTATTTT. Translation gives CSARDLSTASTDTQYF.

Concerning this clonotype: This may be a read error: a much more frequent sequence differs by one nucleotide. This chain links TRBV11-1 with TRBJ2-7; 7 nucleotides agree with TRBD2. The length of the CDR3 is 14 residues. Losses at the gene ends were 5 bases for V and 2 bases for J; bases not matched to a gene: 6. Germline V gives CDR1 SGHAT, CDR2 FQDESV (reference sequence). In DNA, the CDR3 is TGTGCCAGCAGCCAGGGACTACCGGCCTACGAGCAGTACTTC. It specifies CASSQGLPAYEQYF.

This clonotype was observed many times. The CDR3 DNA is TGTGCCAGCAGCTTAGGGGGCAACACCTATACCTCCTATAATTCACCCCTCCACTTT. This sequence encodes CASSLGGNTYTSYNSPLHF. The V gene is TRBV11-2, the J gene TRBJ1-6; maybe TRBD1 (5 bases). This CDR3 is built from 19 residues. V lost 1 base and J lost 0, with 16 bases in between. Germline assignment: CDR1 SGHAT and CDR2 FQNNGV.

This clonotype was recorded many times. The chain is built from TRBV7-9 and TRBJ1-3, with unresolved D. CDR3 length: 12 amino acids. The V gene lost 11 bases and the J gene lost 0 bases, with 8 bases spanning the gap. Per germline, CDR1 SEHNR and CDR2 FQNEAQ (reference sequence). Written as DNA, the CDR3 is TGTGCCTTGGTGGGCTCTGGAAACACCATATATTTT. Its translation is CALVGSGNTIYF. The variable domain in full, with the rest retrieved from reference TRBV7-9 and TRBJ1-3, is DTGVSQNPRHKITKRGQNVTFRCDPISEHNRLYWYRQTLGQGPEFLTYFQNEAQLEKSRLLSDRFSAERPKGSFSTLEIQRTEQGDSAMYLCALVGSGNTIYFGEGSWLTVV.

Details on this clonotype: A much larger clone lies a single base off, so this may be a read error. V gene TRBV5-1 combines with J gene TRBJ1-2, with D possibly TRBD1 on 5 matching bases. V lost 2 bases to trimming and J lost 7 bases, with 15 bases between them. CDR1 is SGHRS and CDR2 is YFSETQ in the germline V gene. This CDR3 is 14 amino acids long. The CDR3 loop reads CASSLPRVWRGYTF. CDR3 in DNA: TGCGCCAGCAGCTTACCCAGGGTGTGGCGTGGCTACACCTTC.

This clonotype came up many times. The chain is built from TRBV9 and TRBJ2-3, with D unclear. Germline V CDR1 and CDR2: SGDLS, YYNGEE. This CDR3 contains 13 residues. Trimming removed 3 bases at V and 3 bases at J, with 8 bases between. The CDR3 DNA follows: TGTGCCAGCAGCGACCGACCAACAGATACGCAGTATTTT. This translates into CASSDRPTDTQYF.

The rearrangement uses TRBV7-8 and TRBJ2-4; D remains ambiguous. The CDR3 loop spans 13 amino acids. Trimming took off 5 bases at V and 7 bases at J, with 12 bases between the two ends. Per germline, CDR1 SGHVS and CDR2 FQNEAQ. CDR3 region: CASSLQPRNIQYF. The CDR3 DNA reads TGTGCCAGCAGCCTTCAACCTCGGAACATTCAGTACTTC.

In regard to this clonotype: A much larger clone is a single base away; this may be a read error. The V gene is TRBV12-3 or TRBV12-4, the J gene TRBJ1-2, with D uncertain. The length of the CDR3 is 12 residues. The CDR3: CASRPRNYGYNF. For the CDR3, the DNA is TGTGCCAGCAGACCCCGCAACTATGGCTACAACTTC.

This clonotype was seen many times. V gene TRBV12-3 or TRBV12-4 combines with J gene TRBJ1-5; the D is unclear. The ends were cut back, 8 bases at V and 4 bases at J, with 6 bases in the middle. There are 11 residues in the CDR3. The CDR3 DNA reads as TGTGCCAGCCCCGATAATCAGCCCCAGCATTTT. Protein sequence: CASPDNQPQHF.

This clonotype was seen at least ten times. This chain connects TRBV5-6 to TRBJ2-1, with a tentative D call TRBD2 (6 bases). Germline CDR1 is SGHDT and CDR2 is YYEEEE. Trimming left V 0 bases short and J 3 bases short, with 7 bases between. The CDR3 covers 14 residues. CDR3 protein: CASSLVGLYNEQFF. Written as DNA, the CDR3 is TGTGCCAGCAGCTTGGTGGGACTCTACAATGAGCAGTTCTTC.

The rearrangement links TRBV4-2 to TRBJ2-7, with D hard to call. V was cut by 8 bases and J by 6 bases, with 17 bases left in between. Germline V gives CDR1 LGHNA, CDR2 YNFKEQ. This CDR3 has 13 residues. The CDR3 spells CASRLGRHCEQYF. The DNA for the CDR3 is TGTGCCAGCCGACTTGGGCGCCACTGCGAGCAGTACTTC.

A note on this clonotype: With a much larger clone just one base away, this may be a read error. The CDR3 reads CAISQDGGLTDTQYF. The CDR3, as DNA: TGTGCCATCAGCCAAGATGGGGGCCTCACAGATACGCAGTATTTT. The chain is built from TRBV3-1 and TRBJ2-3, with D maybe TRBD1 (6 bases). This CDR3 region has 15 residues. CDR1 LGHDT and CDR2 YNNKEL come from the germline V gene (reference sequence).

The V call is TRBV20-1, the J call TRBJ2-1; D is ambiguous. The CDR3 length is 17 residues. Germline V gene sequence: CDR1 DFQATT, CDR2 SNEGSKA (reference sequence). The CDR3 DNA sequence: TGCGGTACTAAAGAGGTGGAAACTTTCCTTCTGCACAATGAGCAGTTCTTC. Protein sequence: CGTKEVETFLLHNEQFF.